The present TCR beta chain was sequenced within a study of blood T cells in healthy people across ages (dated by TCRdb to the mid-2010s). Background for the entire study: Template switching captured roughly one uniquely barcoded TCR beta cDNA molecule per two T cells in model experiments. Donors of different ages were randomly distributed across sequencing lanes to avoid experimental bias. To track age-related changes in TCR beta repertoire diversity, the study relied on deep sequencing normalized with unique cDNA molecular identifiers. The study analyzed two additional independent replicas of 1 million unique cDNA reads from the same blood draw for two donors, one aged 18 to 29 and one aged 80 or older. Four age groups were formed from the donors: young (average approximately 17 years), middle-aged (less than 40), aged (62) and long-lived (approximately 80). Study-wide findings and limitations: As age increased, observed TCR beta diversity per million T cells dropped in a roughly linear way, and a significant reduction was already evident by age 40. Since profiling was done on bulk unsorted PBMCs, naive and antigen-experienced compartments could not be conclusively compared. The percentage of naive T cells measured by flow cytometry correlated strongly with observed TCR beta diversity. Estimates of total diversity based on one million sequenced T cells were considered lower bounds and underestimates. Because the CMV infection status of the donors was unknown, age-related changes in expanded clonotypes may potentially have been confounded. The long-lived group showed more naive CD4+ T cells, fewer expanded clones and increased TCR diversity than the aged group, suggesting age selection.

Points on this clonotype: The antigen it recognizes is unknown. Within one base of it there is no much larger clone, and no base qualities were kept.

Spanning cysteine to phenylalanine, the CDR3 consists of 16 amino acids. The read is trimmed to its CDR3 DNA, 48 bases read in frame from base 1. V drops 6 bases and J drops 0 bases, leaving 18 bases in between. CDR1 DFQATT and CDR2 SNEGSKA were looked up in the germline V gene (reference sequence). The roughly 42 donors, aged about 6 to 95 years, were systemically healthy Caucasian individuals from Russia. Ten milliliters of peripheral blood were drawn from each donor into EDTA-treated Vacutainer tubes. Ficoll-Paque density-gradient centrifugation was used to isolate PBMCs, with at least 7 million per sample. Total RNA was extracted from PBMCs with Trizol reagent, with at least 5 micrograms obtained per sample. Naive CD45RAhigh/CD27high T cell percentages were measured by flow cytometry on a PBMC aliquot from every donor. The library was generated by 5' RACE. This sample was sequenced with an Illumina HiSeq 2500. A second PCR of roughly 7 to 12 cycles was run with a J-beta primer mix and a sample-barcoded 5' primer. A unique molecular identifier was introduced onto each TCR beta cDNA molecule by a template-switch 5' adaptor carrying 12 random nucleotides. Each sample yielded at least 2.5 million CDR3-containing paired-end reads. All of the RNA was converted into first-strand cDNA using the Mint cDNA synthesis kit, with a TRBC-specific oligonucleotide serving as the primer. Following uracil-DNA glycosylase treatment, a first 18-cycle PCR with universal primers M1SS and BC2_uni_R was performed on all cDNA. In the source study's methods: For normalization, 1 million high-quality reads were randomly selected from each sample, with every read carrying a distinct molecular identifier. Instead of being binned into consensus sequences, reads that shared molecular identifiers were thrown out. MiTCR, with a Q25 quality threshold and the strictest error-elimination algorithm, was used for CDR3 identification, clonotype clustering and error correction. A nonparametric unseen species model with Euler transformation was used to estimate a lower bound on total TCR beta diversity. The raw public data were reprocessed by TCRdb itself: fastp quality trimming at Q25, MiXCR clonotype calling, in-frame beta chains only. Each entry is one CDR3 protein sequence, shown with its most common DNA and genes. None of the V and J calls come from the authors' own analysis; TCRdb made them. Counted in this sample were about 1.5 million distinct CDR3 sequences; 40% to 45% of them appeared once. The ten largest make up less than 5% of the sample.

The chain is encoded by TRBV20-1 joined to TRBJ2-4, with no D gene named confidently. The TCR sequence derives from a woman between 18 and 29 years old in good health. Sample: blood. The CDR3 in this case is CSAPRSRAIAKNIQYF. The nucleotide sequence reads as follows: TGCAGTGCACCGCGGTCGAGAGCCATAGCCAAAAACATTCAGTACTTC.